Below, one T cell receptor (beta chain) is given with its context. The PCR used 60 Vbeta and 13 Jbeta primers. In the authors' methods: Approximately 11 million shared chains were among the 80 million or so unique TCR beta chains that a later analysis counted. The repertoire was sequenced with immunoSEQ multiplex PCR; TCRdb's copy has only in-frame clones and lacks some. That table furnishes V, J and clone size, whereas the DNA furnished D and trimming. In the table there are more than 100,000 clones, over 80% of which are singletons. The record originates from a study of cytomegalovirus exposure and HLA in healthy donors. With V trimmed by 5 bases and J by 8 bases, 17 bases remained unmatched. CDR1 and CDR2 (germline): LNHNV, YYDKDF (reference sequence). This CDR3 spans 17 amino acids.

What was sequenced was PBMCs. The V call is TRBV15, the J call TRBJ1-2, with TRBD1 identical over 10 bases. This sequence was found in a young man in good health and CMV-seronegative. Here the CDR3 DNA reads TGTGCCACCAGCGAGGGACAGGGGTTGATGGGAACGGAAGGCTACACCTTC. Translating it yields CATSEGQGLMGTEGYTF.